The source of this T cell receptor (beta chain) is a study of blood T cell repertoires in COVID-19. The method was immunoSEQ multiplex PCR; TCRdb's version includes in-frame clones alone and lacks a portion of them. This table has over 60,000 clones, approximately 78% appearing once. This CDR3 has 14 residues. Trimming removed 4 bases from V and 0 bases from J, with 13 bases in between. The germline CDR1 and CDR2 sequences are SQVTM and ANQGSEA. The J gene is TRBJ2-7, the V gene TRBV29-1, with a possible D match to TRBD2 (5 bases). Sequenced material: peripheral blood. The receptor comes from a human donor in a cohort sampled during active COVID-19. The CDR3 loop is CSVGPGIHSYEQYF. The CDR3 DNA is TGCAGCGTTGGCCCGGGGATCCACTCCTACGAGCAGTACTTC.